Listed below are T cell receptor beta chains from one sample, sequenced in a study of T cell responses to AZD1222 COVID-19 vaccine. The table came from immunoSEQ multiplex PCR; TCRdb's copy has only in-frame clones and leaves some out. Of about 180,000 clones in the sample, over 85% were seen once. Here the sequenced sample was peripheral blood, taken 28 days after the second dose of the MenACWY control vaccine. All receptors come from an adult who received the MenACWY meningococcal vaccine as a control. CDR3s include the opening cysteine and the closing phenylalanine or tryptophan. Each record gives: CDR3 protein, J gene, CDR3 length, V gene.

CDR3 protein: CASSLKPAVLQETQYF
J gene: TRBJ2-5
CDR3 length: 16
V gene: TRBV7-8

CDR3 protein: CASSFLGGNTEAFF
J gene: TRBJ1-1
CDR3 length: 14
V gene: TRBV27

CDR3 protein: CASSRDRGAYNEQFF
J gene: TRBJ2-1
CDR3 length: 15
V gene: TRBV19

CDR3 protein: CASSPDLPGNQPQHF
J gene: TRBJ1-5
CDR3 length: 15
V gene: TRBV2

CDR3 protein: CASSLAGGFLTEAFF
J gene: TRBJ1-1
CDR3 length: 15
V gene: TRBV7-9

CDR3 protein: CASSAGALDEQFF
J gene: TRBJ2-1
CDR3 length: 13
V gene: TRBV9

CDR3 protein: CASSEFGTGGTNYGYTF
J gene: TRBJ1-2
CDR3 length: 17
V gene: TRBV6-1

CDR3 protein: CASSEQDSYGKTQYF
J gene: TRBJ2-5
CDR3 length: 15
V gene: TRBV2

CDR3 protein: CASSPQDGGSYEQYF
J gene: TRBJ2-7
CDR3 length: 15
V gene: TRBV7-2

CDR3 protein: CASSPNGQDYGYTF
J gene: TRBJ1-2
CDR3 length: 14
V gene: TRBV18

CDR3 protein: CASSPGRIYSGNTIYF
J gene: TRBJ1-3
CDR3 length: 16
V gene: TRBV7-8

CDR3 protein: CASSRDRRYGYTF
J gene: TRBJ1-2
CDR3 length: 13
V gene: TRBV3-1/TRBV3-2

CDR3 protein: CASSAGTERNSPLHF
J gene: TRBJ1-6
CDR3 length: 15
V gene: TRBV5-1

CDR3 protein: CASSELQGAFYGYTF
J gene: TRBJ1-2
CDR3 length: 15
V gene: TRBV6-1

CDR3 protein: CASRQTGGQETQYF
J gene: TRBJ2-5
CDR3 length: 14
V gene: TRBV7-2

CDR3 protein: CASTPRGHLRGNTIYF
J gene: TRBJ1-3
CDR3 length: 16
V gene: TRBV28

CDR3 protein: CASSSTRTSGGETYEQYF
J gene: TRBJ2-7
CDR3 length: 18
V gene: TRBV7-9

CDR3 protein: CASSLRGQRFYGYTF
J gene: TRBJ1-2
CDR3 length: 15
V gene: TRBV28

CDR3 protein: CASSQEMNTEAFF
J gene: TRBJ1-1
CDR3 length: 13
V gene: TRBV7-2

CDR3 protein: CASSNRERREKLFF
J gene: TRBJ1-4
CDR3 length: 14
V gene: TRBV19

CDR3 protein: CASSYSAGRLQETQYF
J gene: TRBJ2-5
CDR3 length: 16
V gene: TRBV6-5

CDR3 protein: CASSHLGTGVEKLFF
J gene: TRBJ1-4
CDR3 length: 15
V gene: TRBV3-1/TRBV3-2

CDR3 protein: CASSPYGSFEAFF
J gene: TRBJ1-1
CDR3 length: 13
V gene: TRBV12-3/TRBV12-4

CDR3 protein: CASSRPGTGYNSPLHF
J gene: TRBJ1-6
CDR3 length: 16
V gene: TRBV27

CDR3 protein: CASSYSGTGSYEQYF
J gene: TRBJ2-7
CDR3 length: 15
V gene: TRBV6-5

CDR3 protein: CASNRGSTDTYEQYF
J gene: TRBJ2-7
CDR3 length: 15
V gene: TRBV13

CDR3 protein: CASSGGRGYTF
J gene: TRBJ1-2
CDR3 length: 11
V gene: TRBV10-1

CDR3 protein: CASSHDLYEQYF
J gene: TRBJ2-7
CDR3 length: 12
V gene: TRBV6-5

CDR3 protein: CASSPSLFSYTF
J gene: TRBJ1-2
CDR3 length: 12
V gene: TRBV12-3/TRBV12-4

CDR3 protein: CAGGRAGNTIYF
J gene: TRBJ1-3
CDR3 length: 12
V gene: TRBV30

CDR3 protein: CASGVGLYEQYF
J gene: TRBJ2-7
CDR3 length: 12
V gene: TRBV27

CDR3 protein: CASSTGTGNTIYF
J gene: TRBJ1-3
CDR3 length: 13
V gene: TRBV7-2

CDR3 protein: CASSPGLYEQYF
J gene: TRBJ2-7
CDR3 length: 12
V gene: TRBV6-5

CDR3 protein: CASSLSGANTGELFF
J gene: TRBJ2-2
CDR3 length: 15
V gene: TRBV7-9

CDR3 protein: CASSDQGRTEAFF
J gene: TRBJ1-1
CDR3 length: 13
V gene: TRBV18

CDR3 protein: CASRGQITDTQYF
J gene: TRBJ2-3
CDR3 length: 13
V gene: TRBV6-5